Below, one TCR beta chain is given with its context. No antigen is known for it. No much larger clone is present one base from it, and per-base qualities are unavailable. The immunoSEQ Assay, a bias-controlled multiplex PCR, was used to amplify TCRbeta CDR3 regions from genomic DNA. On the study's bioinformatics: The number of nucleated cells in each sample was estimated from the amplification of reference gene primers within the assay. Sequence reads were collapsed and filtered to measure the absolute abundance of every unique TCRbeta CDR3 rearrangement. For each sample, productive Simpson clonality was calculated as the square root of Simpson's diversity index over productive rearrangements. Here the immuneACCESS table is served through TCRdb, limited to in-frame sequences with V and J called. Missing clones are a known gap in these copies; in checked studies unresolved V genes cover under half, and the rest lacks a known reason. Clonal size and the V and J genes are those of that table, whereas D and trimming came from the DNA. In all, the sample holds 220,000 or so clones, and over 80% of those were seen once. The biggest ten clones account for around 1% of the sample.

In the prospective study, participants were roughly 18 to 100 years old, resided in around 25 geographic areas of the United States, and were enrolled through a virtual design. Cohort assignment in the prospective study relied on participant-reported clinical history from a screening survey and a study questionnaire. Exposed participants had been in contact with someone with a PCR-confirmed or clinician-diagnosed COVID-19 case within 2 weeks of study entry. Each participant in the prospective study had whole blood, serum and a nasopharyngeal or oropharyngeal swab collected by mobile phlebotomists. Additional blood draws and questionnaires over an approximately two-month period could optionally be provided by prospective study participants. Blood samples from the prospective study were shipped frozen or at room temperature prior to DNA extraction. The sample comes from a study of blood T cell repertoires in COVID-19 (dated by TCRdb to about 2020). Looking at the study overall: Collaborator samples came from the United States, Italy and Spain and covered acute and convalescent phases of COVID-19. The prospective study material was composed of cDNA or gDNA derived from T cells, B-cell-depleted T cells, or PBMCs. Subjects who had been exposed to COVID-19, were actively infected with it, or had recovered from it provided the deeply sampled blood TCRbeta repertoires that made up the dataset. A freely available public database, intended as a resource for researchers studying the immune response to SARS-CoV-2, is where the repertoires were released. Samples were obtained from the ongoing ImmuneRACE study (first 160 participants) and from about 1,300 subjects provided by 6 global collaborators. Nearly every sample came with metadata listing a de-identified subject ID, COVID-19 status, age in years and sex. Where available, HLA class I and class II types were taken from metadata supplied by the sample provider and were not determined by assay-based typing.

Study-wide findings and limitations: The amount of clinical and demographic metadata varied by source and participant and was provided uncurated.

The CDR3 starts with the cysteine, ends with the phenylalanine, and has 16 residues. The kept DNA is CDR3 alone, 48 bases in frame from the first base. Reading the germline V gene gives CDR1 SGDLS and CDR2 YYNGEE. A distance of 8 bases separates the germline ends of V and J, which lose 0 bases and 1 base respectively. This receptor was taken from a man aged 45 to 65 who had been exposed to COVID-19. The sequenced sample consisted of PBMCs or T cells enriched from blood (not recorded which). The V and J genes are TRBV9 and TRBJ1-6; the best D guess is TRBD1, with 6 bases matching. The DNA is TGTGCCAGCAGCGTAGCAGGGGAGTCCTATAATTCACCCCTCCACTTT. This yields the protein CASSVAGESYNSPLHF.